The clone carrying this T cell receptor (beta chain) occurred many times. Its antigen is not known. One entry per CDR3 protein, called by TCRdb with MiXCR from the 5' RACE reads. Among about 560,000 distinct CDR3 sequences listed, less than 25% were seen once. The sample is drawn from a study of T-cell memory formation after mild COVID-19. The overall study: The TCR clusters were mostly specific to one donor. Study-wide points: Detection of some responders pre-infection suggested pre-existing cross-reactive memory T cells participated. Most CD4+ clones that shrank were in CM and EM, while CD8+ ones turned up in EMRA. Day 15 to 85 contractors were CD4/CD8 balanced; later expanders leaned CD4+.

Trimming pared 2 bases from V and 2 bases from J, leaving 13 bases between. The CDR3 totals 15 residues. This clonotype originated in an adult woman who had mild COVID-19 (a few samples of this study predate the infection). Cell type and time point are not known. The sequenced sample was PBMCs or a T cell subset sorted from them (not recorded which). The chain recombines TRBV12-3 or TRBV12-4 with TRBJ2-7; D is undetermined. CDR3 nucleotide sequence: TGTGCCAGCAGTTTATCGCGGTCGGCGGCCTACGAGCAGTACTTC. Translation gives CASSLSRSAAYEQYF.